This is a list of T cell receptor beta chains from one sample in a study of regulatory T cells in long-lasting Graves disease. TCRdb used MiXCR to reprocess the multiplex PCR reads, holding one entry per CDR3 protein. The sample includes approximately 440,000 distinct CDR3 sequences, around 16% of them seen just once. These data were also reused for a study on T cells in Graves' hyperthyroidism and ophthalmopathy.

The sample here was peripheral blood mononuclear cells (PBMCs), taken at new diagnosis, from a patient treated with antithyroid drugs. The receptor source for this set is a man aged 35 to 55 with Graves disease. Each CDR3 is given with its conserved first and last residue. Each record gives: V gene, D gene, J gene, clone size, CDR3 protein, CDR3 DNA. A D gene is named only where the DNA matches it firmly. The size field is filled for only some rows; it gives once, few, many or a size class.

TRBV6-1	TRBD1	TRBJ1-2	many	CASRTGTGIFGYTF	TGTGCCAGCAGAACCGGGACAGGGATCTTTGGCTACACCTTC
TRBV6-1	TRBD1	TRBJ2-1	NA	CASATGGSNEQFF	TGTGCCAGCGCGACAGGGGGAAGCAATGAGCAGTTCTTC
TRBV20-1	TRBD2	TRBJ2-7	many	CSARRGTSGHEQYF	TGCAGTGCTAGACGGGGTACTAGCGGTCACGAGCAGTACTTC
TRBV10-1	NA	TRBJ2-3	many	CASSDWGSTDTQYF	TGCGCCAGCAGTGACTGGGGCAGCACAGATACGCAGTATTTT
TRBV28	NA	TRBJ2-3	many	CASRLGSTDTQYF	TGTGCCAGCAGATTGGGGAGCACAGATACGCAGTATTTT
TRBV12-5	NA	TRBJ2-1	few	CASGLLTPFGEQFF	TGTGCTAGTGGCCTCCTCACACCGTTCGGTGAGCAGTTCTTC
TRBV24-1	NA	TRBJ2-3	many	CATSEQGRPDTQYF	TGTGCCACCAGTGAGCAGGGTAGACCAGATACGCAGTATTTT
TRBV2	NA	TRBJ2-1	many	CASSRMTAIYNEQFF	TGTGCCAGCAGTCGTATGACAGCTATTTACAATGAGCAGTTCTTC
TRBV3-1	TRBD2	TRBJ2-5	many	CASSQVPSGSQETQYF	TGTGCCAGCAGCCAAGTTCCTAGCGGGTCACAAGAGACCCAGTACTTC
TRBV7-2	NA	TRBJ2-6	many	CASRSSGANVLTF	TGTGCCAGCAGAAGCTCTGGGGCCAACGTCCTGACTTTC
TRBV9	TRBD1	TRBJ2-4	NA	CASSVEGQGAKNIQYF	TGTGCCAGCAGCGTAGAGGGACAGGGCGCCAAAAACATTCAGTACTTC
TRBV3-1	NA	TRBJ2-1	many	CASSQDPSPSEGGRQFF	TGTGCCAGCAGCCAAGACCCATCCCCTAGCGAGGGGGGACGGCAGTTCTTC
TRBV3-1	NA	TRBJ2-7	many	CASSLPDQSEQYF	TGTGCCAGCAGCCTACCGGATCAGTCCGAGCAGTACTTC
TRBV7-9	NA	TRBJ1-4	many	CASSLTGRPEKLFF	TGTGCCAGCAGTCTCACAGGGAGGCCTGAAAAACTGTTTTTT
TRBV12-3/TRBV12-4	NA	TRBJ1-6	many	CASSPQQHRNSPLHF	TGTGCCAGCAGTCCCCAACAACACAGGAATTCACCCCTCCACTTT
TRBV5-5	NA	TRBJ2-5	NA	CASSSGMGQGETQYF	TGTGCCAGCAGCTCGGGAATGGGGCAAGGAGAGACCCAGTACTTC
TRBV20-1	TRBD2	TRBJ2-3	many	CSARGLAGPATDTQYF	TGCAGTGCTAGAGGACTAGCGGGACCCGCAACAGATACGCAGTATTTT
TRBV6-1	NA	TRBJ2-6	NA	CASRPLESGANVLTF	TGTGCCAGCAGGCCGCTTGAGTCTGGGGCCAACGTCCTGACTTTC
TRBV28	NA	TRBJ1-1	many	CASTLGPRAFF	TGTGCCAGCACTCTGGGGCCCCGAGCTTTCTTT
TRBV5-1	NA	TRBJ2-7	few	CASSPPGASYEQYF	TGCGCCAGCAGCCCACCCGGGGCATCCTACGAGCAGTACTTC
TRBV24-1	TRBD1	TRBJ1-1	many	CATSDLLGRGPILNTEAFF	TGTGCCACCAGTGATTTGTTGGGCAGGGGGCCCATCTTGAACACTGAAGCTTTCTTT
TRBV5-4	TRBD1	TRBJ1-2	NA	CASSLYQGGYGYTF	TGTGCCAGCAGCTTATACCAGGGGGGTTATGGCTACACCTTC
TRBV9	TRBD2	TRBJ2-5	many	CASSVGVTSGRVQETQYF	TGTGCCAGCAGCGTAGGGGTGACTAGCGGGAGAGTGCAAGAGACCCAGTACTTC
TRBV6-2/TRBV6-3	NA	TRBJ2-1	many	CASIPPAGNEQFF	TGTGCCAGCATTCCCCCCGCTGGGAATGAGCAGTTCTTC
TRBV27	NA	TRBJ1-5	NA	CASSFDRSSNQPQHF	TGTGCCAGCAGTTTTGACAGATCTAGCAATCAGCCCCAGCATTTT
TRBV12-3/TRBV12-4	NA	TRBJ2-3	many	CASSSTSSTDTQYF	TGTGCCAGCAGTTCCACATCTAGCACAGATACGCAGTATTTT
TRBV7-8	NA	TRBJ1-2	few	CASSPEGGRGYTF	TGTGCCAGCAGCCCCGAGGGGGGGCGGGGCTACACCTTC
TRBV2	TRBD2	TRBJ2-7	many	CATTRLAAYEQYF	TGTGCCACCACCCGACTAGCGGCCTACGAGCAGTACTTC
TRBV28	TRBD1	TRBJ2-7	many	CASTWGGQGVYEQYF	TGTGCCAGCACCTGGGGGGGACAGGGGGTGTACGAGCAGTACTTC
TRBV10-3	TRBD1	TRBJ2-7	many	CAISVGQGAYEQYF	TGTGCCATCAGTGTAGGACAGGGGGCCTACGAGCAGTACTTC
TRBV11-3	TRBD1	TRBJ2-3	many	CASSRGTGGDTQYF	TGTGCCAGCAGCCGTGGGACAGGGGGAGATACGCAGTATTTT
TRBV12-3/TRBV12-4	NA	TRBJ1-6	NA	CASHPGGAMGNSPLHF	TGTGCCAGCCATCCCGGGGGGGCGATGGGGAATTCACCCCTCCACTTT
TRBV24-1	NA	TRBJ2-1	few	CATSEGRGDEQFF	TGTGCCACCAGTGAGGGCAGGGGGGATGAGCAGTTCTTC
TRBV7-2	TRBD2	TRBJ2-7	few	CASSLGAGGRPEQYF	TGTGCCAGCAGCTTAGGGGCGGGAGGCAGACCCGAGCAGTACTTC
TRBV6-2/TRBV6-3	NA	TRBJ2-3	many	CASSYSRILRHSQGIPDTQYF	TGTGCCAGCAGTTACTCCCGGATTCTGAGACACTCGCAAGGGATCCCAGATACGCAGTATTTT
TRBV7-3	NA	TRBJ2-2	NA	CASSLNRATKGTGELFF	TGTGCCAGCAGCTTAAACAGGGCGACGAAGGGGACCGGGGAGCTGTTTTTT
TRBV28	TRBD2	TRBJ2-7	few	CASSFHRTSGTSYEQYF	TGTGCCAGCAGTTTCCACCGGACTAGCGGAACCTCCTACGAGCAGTACTTC
TRBV19	TRBD2	TRBJ2-5	NA	CASSTNSGRVGETQYF	TGTGCCAGTAGTACGAATAGCGGGAGAGTGGGAGAGACCCAGTACTTC
TRBV6-2/TRBV6-3	TRBD1	TRBJ2-1	many	CASSSVRDRNNEQFF	TGTGCCAGCAGTTCAGTCCGGGACAGGAACAATGAGCAGTTCTTC
TRBV6-1	TRBD1	TRBJ1-5	NA	CASRTGAGHQPQHF	TGTGCCAGCAGGACAGGGGCCGGGCATCAGCCCCAGCATTTT
TRBV15	TRBD1	TRBJ2-7	few	CATSGGQGAYEQYF	TGTGCCACCAGCGGAGGGCAGGGGGCGTACGAGCAGTACTTC
TRBV27	NA	TRBJ1-1	NA	CASSSYGGMGTEAFF	TGTGCCAGCAGTTCCTACGGGGGAATGGGCACTGAAGCTTTCTTT
TRBV7-8	NA	TRBJ2-2	few	CASSFRDPNTGELFF	TGTGCCAGCAGCTTCCGGGACCCGAACACCGGGGAGCTGTTTTTT
TRBV27	NA	TRBJ1-3	few	CASSPRGSSGNTIYF	TGTGCCAGCAGTCCAAGGGGCTCCTCTGGAAACACCATATATTTT
TRBV15	NA	TRBJ1-5	many	CATSRDGGVEEPQHF	TGTGCCACCAGCAGAGATGGTGGAGTGGAGGAGCCCCAGCATTTT
TRBV18	TRBD2	TRBJ2-5	many	CASSPGLAGAGETQYF	TGTGCCAGCTCACCCGGACTAGCGGGAGCAGGGGAGACCCAGTACTTC
TRBV7-2	NA	TRBJ2-7	many	CASSYGTYQYF	TGTGCCAGCAGCTACGGGACATACCAGTACTTC
TRBV28	NA	TRBJ1-2	many	CASSIGGVYGYTF	TGTGCCAGCTCGATTGGGGGGGTCTATGGCTACACCTTC
TRBV20-1	NA	TRBJ1-1	many	CSAPDRTNTEAFF	TGCAGTGCTCCTGACAGGACGAACACTGAAGCTTTCTTT
TRBV2	TRBD2	TRBJ2-1	NA	CASSEALPTSGLYNEQFF	TGTGCCAGCAGTGAAGCGCTTCCGACTAGCGGCCTCTACAATGAGCAGTTCTTC
TRBV20-1	NA	TRBJ1-5	few	CSAKGGGISNQPQHF	TGCAGTGCTAAGGGGGGGGGAATTAGCAATCAGCCCCAGCATTTT
TRBV28	NA	TRBJ2-7	many	CASTPFRDLKQYF	TGTGCCAGCACCCCCTTCAGGGATCTGAAGCAGTACTTC
TRBV12-3/TRBV12-4	NA	TRBJ2-4	many	CASSPTSARTADF	TGTGCCAGCAGTCCCACCAGCGCACGTACGGCAGATTTC
TRBV12-3/TRBV12-4	NA	TRBJ2-7	many	CASSLRGYYEQYF	TGTGCCAGCAGTTTACGGGGCTACTACGAGCAGTACTTC
TRBV9	TRBD2	TRBJ2-1	few	CASTPLGLAGNYNEQFF	TGTGCCAGCACCCCCCTGGGACTAGCGGGAAATTACAATGAGCAGTTCTTC
TRBV2	NA	TRBJ1-5	many	CASSEAYSNQPQHF	TGTGCCAGCAGTGAAGCTTATAGCAATCAGCCCCAGCATTTT
TRBV25-1	NA	TRBJ2-7	few	CASSESVEGGSYEQYF	TGTGCCAGCAGTGAATCAGTGGAGGGGGGCTCCTACGAGCAGTACTTC
TRBV7-9	TRBD1	TRBJ2-1	few	CASSADRANEQFF	TGTGCCAGCAGCGCAGACAGGGCTAATGAGCAGTTCTTC
TRBV12-3/TRBV12-4	NA	TRBJ2-1	NA	CASSLRGYNEQFF	TGTGCCAGCAGTTTAAGGGGGTACAATGAGCAGTTCTTC